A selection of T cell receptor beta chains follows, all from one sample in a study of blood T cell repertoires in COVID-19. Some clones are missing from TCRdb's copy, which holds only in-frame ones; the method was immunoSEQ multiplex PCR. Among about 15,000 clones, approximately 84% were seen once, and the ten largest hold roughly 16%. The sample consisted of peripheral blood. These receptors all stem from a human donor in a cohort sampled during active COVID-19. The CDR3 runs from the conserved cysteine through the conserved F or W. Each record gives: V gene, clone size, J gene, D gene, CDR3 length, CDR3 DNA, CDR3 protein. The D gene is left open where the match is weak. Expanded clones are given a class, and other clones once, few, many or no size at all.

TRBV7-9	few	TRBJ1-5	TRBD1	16	TGTGCCAGCAGCGCGTCCGGGACAGGGGTTAATCAGCCCCAGCATTTT	CASSASGTGVNQPQHF
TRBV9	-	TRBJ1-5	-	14	TGTGCCAGCAGCGTAGATGGGGCAAACCAGCCCCAGCATTTT	CASSVDGANQPQHF
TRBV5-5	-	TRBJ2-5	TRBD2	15	TGTGCCAGCAGCTTGGCAACGGGGGGTGTGGAGACCCAGTACTTC	CASSLATGGVETQYF
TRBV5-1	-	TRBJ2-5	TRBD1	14	TGCGCCAGCAGCCCAGGACAGGCCCAAGAGACCCAGTACTTC	CASSPGQAQETQYF
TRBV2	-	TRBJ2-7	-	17	TGTGCCAGCAGTGTCCACGAGTCAGGGCTTAACCTTAGAGAGCAGTACTTC	CASSVHESGLNLREQYF
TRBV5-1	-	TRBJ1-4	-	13	TGCGCCAGCCGAAGGGGTACTAATGAAAAACTGTTTTTT	CASRRGTNEKLFF
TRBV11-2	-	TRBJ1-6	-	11	TGTGCCAGCAGCTCCCTTAGCAGCCTCCACTTT	CASSSLSSLHF
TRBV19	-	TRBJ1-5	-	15	TGTGCCAGTAAATCCCTTACAGGGTCCAATCAGCCCCAGCATTTT	CASKSLTGSNQPQHF
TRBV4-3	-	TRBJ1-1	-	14	TGCGCCAGCAGCCAAGTGATGGGGGGCACTGAAGCTTTCTTT	CASSQVMGGTEAFF
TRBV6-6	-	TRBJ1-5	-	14	TGTGCCAGCAGTTACCTTGGGGCGAATCAGCCCCAGCATTTT	CASSYLGANQPQHF
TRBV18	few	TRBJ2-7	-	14	TGTGCCAGCTCACCTGGAGTTATCCTTACCGAGCAGTACTTC	CASSPGVILTEQYF
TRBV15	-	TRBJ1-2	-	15	TGTGCCACCAGCAGCCGCCCGGGACAACCCTCTGGCTACACCTTC	CATSSRPGQPSGYTF
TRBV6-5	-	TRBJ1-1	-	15	TGTGCCAGCAGTTACTCGGGCCAGGGTCGCACTGAAGCTTTCTTT	CASSYSGQGRTEAFF
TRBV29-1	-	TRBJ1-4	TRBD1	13	TGCAGCGTTAACAGGGGGCTCGGGGAAAAACTGTTTTTT	CSVNRGLGEKLFF
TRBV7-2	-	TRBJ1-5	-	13	TGTGCCAGCAGCACGGACATTAATCAGCCCCAGCATTTT	CASSTDINQPQHF
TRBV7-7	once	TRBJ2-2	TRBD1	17	TGTGCTAGCAGCTCCCCCGCGACAGGGATAAACACCGGGGAGCTGTTTTTT	CASSSPATGINTGELFF
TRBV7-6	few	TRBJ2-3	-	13	TGTGCCAGCAGTTTGCATCAGGCAGATACGCAGTATTTT	CASSLHQADTQYF
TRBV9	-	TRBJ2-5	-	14	TGTGCCAGCAGCGCCCGTGGGGGGGGCGAGACCCAGTACTTC	CASSARGGGETQYF
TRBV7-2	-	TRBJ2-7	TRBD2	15	TGTGCCAGCAGCTTAGGGGTGCGGGGGGGTGGCGAGCAGTACTTC	CASSLGVRGGGEQYF
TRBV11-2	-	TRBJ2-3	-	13	TGTGCCAGCAGCTTAGATCCTCGGGATACGCAGTATTTT	CASSLDPRDTQYF
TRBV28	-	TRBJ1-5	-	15	TGTGCCAGCAGTCCAAATCGTCGGGGTTCCGGGCCCCAGCATTTT	CASSPNRRGSGPQHF
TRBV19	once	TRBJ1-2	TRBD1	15	TGTGCCAGTAGTATAGTAGGGGGCCTCAACTATGGCTACACCTTC	CASSIVGGLNYGYTF
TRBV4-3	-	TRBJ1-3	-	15	TGCGCCAGCAGCCAAGAGCGGCCTCCAGGAAACACCATATATTTT	CASSQERPPGNTIYF
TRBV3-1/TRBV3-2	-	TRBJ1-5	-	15	TGTGCCAGCAGCCAAGATCCCAGGGGCGGCCAGCCCCAGCATTTT	CASSQDPRGGQPQHF
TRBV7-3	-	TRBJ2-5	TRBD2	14	TGTGCCAGCAGCTTCGGCGGGAGGGCCGAGACCCAGTACTTC	CASSFGGRAETQYF
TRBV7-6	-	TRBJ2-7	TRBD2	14	TGTGCCAGCAGTAGCGGGAGGGAGGAAAACGAGCAGTACTTC	CASSSGREENEQYF
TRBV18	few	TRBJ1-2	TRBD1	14	TGTGCCAGCTCACCCTTCGGGACAGGCGACGGCTACACCTTC	CASSPFGTGDGYTF
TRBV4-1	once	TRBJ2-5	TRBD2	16	TGCGCCAGCAGCCAAGTGTCTCGGGGGGGTTCAGGGACCCAGTACTTC	CASSQVSRGGSGTQYF
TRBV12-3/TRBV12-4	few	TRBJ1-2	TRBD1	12	TGTGCCAGCAGAGGGACAGGTGGTGGCTACACCTTC	CASRGTGGGYTF
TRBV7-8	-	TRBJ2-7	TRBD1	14	TGTGCCAGCAGCCGGGACAGGGAATCCTACGAGCAGTACTTC	CASSRDRESYEQYF
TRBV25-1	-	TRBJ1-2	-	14	TGTGCCAGCAGTGAAAACCAGGGAACCTATGGCTACACCTTC	CASSENQGTYGYTF
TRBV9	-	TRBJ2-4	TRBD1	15	TGTGCCAGCAGCGTTCGGACAGGGGCTGGAAACATTCAGTACTTC	CASSVRTGAGNIQYF
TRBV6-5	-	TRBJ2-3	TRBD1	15	TGTGCCAGCAGCTCGGGACAGGGGTGGGGAGATACGCAGTATTTT	CASSSGQGWGDTQYF
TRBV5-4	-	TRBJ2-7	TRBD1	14	TGTGCCAGCAGCTTGAACAGGGGGCTTTACGAGCAGTACTTC	CASSLNRGLYEQYF
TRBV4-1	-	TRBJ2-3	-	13	TGCGCCAGCAGCCCACTTTCAGGAGATACGCAGTATTTT	CASSPLSGDTQYF
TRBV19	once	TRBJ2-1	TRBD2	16	TGTGCCAGTAGTAGTTACCGCGGGGGGGGGTACAATGAGCAGTTCTTC	CASSSYRGGGYNEQFF
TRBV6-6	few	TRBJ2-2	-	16	TGTGCCAGCGGTGGAACCGGGACAAAGAACACCGGGGAGCTGTTTTTT	CASGGTGTKNTGELFF
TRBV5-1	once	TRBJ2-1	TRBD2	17	TGCGCCAGCAGCCTATCTCTGACGGGAGGGCTAGCCAATGAGCAGTTCTTC	CASSLSLTGGLANEQFF
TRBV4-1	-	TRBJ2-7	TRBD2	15	TGCGCCAGCAGCCAAAGGCTAGCGGGAGACGACGAGCAGTACTTC	CASSQRLAGDDEQYF
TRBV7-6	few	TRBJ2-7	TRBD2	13	TGTGCCAGCAGCCCGGGACTAGCGGCCGAGCAGTACTTC	CASSPGLAAEQYF
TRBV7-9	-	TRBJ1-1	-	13	TGTGCCAGCAGCTTAAACGGACTTACTGAAGCTTTCTTT	CASSLNGLTEAFF
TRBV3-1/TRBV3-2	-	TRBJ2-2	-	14	TGTGCCAGCATGAGGGGGGGCAACACCGGGGAGCTGTTTTTT	CASMRGGNTGELFF
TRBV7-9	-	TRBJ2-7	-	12	TGTGCCAGCAGCTTAAGGGGCTACGAGCAGTACTTC	CASSLRGYEQYF
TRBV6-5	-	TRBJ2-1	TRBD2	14	TGTGCCAGCGGCGAGACTAGCGGGAGGGGTGAGCAGTTCTTC	CASGETSGRGEQFF
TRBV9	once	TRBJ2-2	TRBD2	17	TGTGCCAGCAGCATGACTAGCGGGAGGGCCCCCACCGGGGAGCTGTTTTTT	CASSMTSGRAPTGELFF
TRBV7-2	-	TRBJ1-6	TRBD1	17	TGTGCCAGCAGCCCGGACAGGAGGAGCTCCTATAATTCACCCCTCCACTTT	CASSPDRRSSYNSPLHF
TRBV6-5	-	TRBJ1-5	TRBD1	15	TGTGCCAGCAGGGACCACGGGACAGGGAGTCAGCCCCAGCATTTT	CASRDHGTGSQPQHF
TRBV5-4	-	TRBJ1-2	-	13	TGTGCCAGCAGCTTTAACAGGGACTATGGCTACACCTTC	CASSFNRDYGYTF
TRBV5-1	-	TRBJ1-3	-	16	TGCGCCAGCAGTGAGCAGGGTACGGTCTCTGGAAACACCATATATTTT	CASSEQGTVSGNTIYF
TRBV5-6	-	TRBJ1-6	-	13	TGTGCCAGCAGCTTCGCCGAGGGTCGAGCCCTCCACTTT	CASSFAEGRALHF
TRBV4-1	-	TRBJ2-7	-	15	TGCGCCAGCAGCCAAGCGAACCAGAAACCCTACGAGCAGTACTTC	CASSQANQKPYEQYF
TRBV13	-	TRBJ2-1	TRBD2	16	TGTGCCAGCAGCTTATCCGGTCTAGCGGGATACAATGAGCAGTTCTTC	CASSLSGLAGYNEQFF
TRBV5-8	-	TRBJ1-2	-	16	TGTGCCAGCAGCTTGGATCTGGGGGGGGCTAACTATGGCTACACCTTC	CASSLDLGGANYGYTF
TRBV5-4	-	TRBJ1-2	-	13	TGTGCCAGCAGCTTGGACAGGGACTATGGCTACACCTTC	CASSLDRDYGYTF
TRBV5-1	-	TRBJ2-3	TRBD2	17	TGCGCCAGCAGCTTGGCGTCTAGCGGGAGGGCCACAGATACGCAGTATTTT	CASSLASSGRATDTQYF